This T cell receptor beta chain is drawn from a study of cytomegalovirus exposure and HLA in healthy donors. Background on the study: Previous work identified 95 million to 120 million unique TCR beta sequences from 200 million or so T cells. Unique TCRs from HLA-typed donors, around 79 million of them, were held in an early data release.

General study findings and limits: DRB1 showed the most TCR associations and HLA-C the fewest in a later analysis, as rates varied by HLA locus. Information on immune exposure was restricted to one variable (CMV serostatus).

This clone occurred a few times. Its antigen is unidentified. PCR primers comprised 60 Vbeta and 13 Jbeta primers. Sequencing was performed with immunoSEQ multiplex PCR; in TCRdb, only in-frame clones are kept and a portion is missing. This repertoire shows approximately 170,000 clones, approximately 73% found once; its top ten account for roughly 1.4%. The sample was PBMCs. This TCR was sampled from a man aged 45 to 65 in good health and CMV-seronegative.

CDR3 in DNA: TGTGCCAGCAGCTTAGAGTTGGCACCCCAAGAGACCCAGTACTTC. Translated, it gives CASSLELAPQETQYF. The chain is built from TRBV11-2 and TRBJ2-5; no firm D call. This CDR3 comprises 15 residues. Trimming stripped 0 bases from V and 1 base from J, with 9 bases between. Germline values: CDR1 SGHAT, CDR2 FQNNGV.